This TCR beta chain was identified in a study of shared clonotypes between healthy human individuals. General study points: The study's rarefaction showed incomplete sorted-subset sequencing despite large depth. The expectation was that sequencing depth would affect clonotype sharing among donors.

Measured with immunoSEQ multiplex PCR; TCRdb has only the in-frame clones, and not every one. The sample records roughly 2.6 million clones, around 94% being singletons. The CDR3 spans 14 residues. CDR1 and CDR2 from the germline V gene are MNHNY and SVGAGI (reference sequence). V lost 8 bases and J lost 0; bases outside the gene matches: 6. Comments on this clone: Its antigen remains unknown.

All participating donors were Caucasian adults from Nashville, Tennessee. This receptor was taken from a man aged 18-30 years in good health. The chain is built from TRBV6-6 and TRBJ2-7, with 8 bases identical to TRBD1. The sample was naive CD4+ T cells sorted from blood. Subset noted: CD45RA+ positively selected. The CDR3, as DNA: TGTGCCAGCCGCTATGGGACAGGCTCCTACGAGCAGTACTTC. Its translation: CASRYGTGSYEQYF.